Below, 21 T cell receptor beta chains from the same sample are listed, as sequenced in a study of cytomegalovirus exposure and HLA in healthy donors. Profiling relied on immunoSEQ multiplex PCR, and the TCRdb table lists in-frame clones only, not all of them. The sample lists 90,000 to 110,000 clones; approximately 91% were seen once. Sequencing was done on a sample of PBMCs. The receptors shown here come from a woman between 18 and 29 years old in good health and CMV-seronegative.

The chain links TRBV10-3 to TRBJ1-2; D possibly corresponds to TRBD1 (6 bases). Germline assignment: CDR1 ENHRY and CDR2 SYGVKD. This CDR3 spans 15 amino acids. Trimming cost V 4 bases and J 6 bases, with 18 bases left between them. CDR3 residues: CAISAQAGGHDGYTF. The CDR3 nucleotides are TGTGCCATCAGTGCTCAGGCCGGGGGGCACGATGGCTACACCTTC.

This clone has just a few counts. The chain employs TRBV4-1 and TRBJ1-6; no definite D call. CDR1 and CDR2 (germline): MGHRA, YSYEKL. This CDR3 is 16 amino acids long. Trimming shortened V by 4 bases and J by 0 bases, and 10 bases separated the two germline ends. The CDR3 coding sequence is TGCGCCAGCAGCCTCTCCGAGAGCTCCTATAATTCACCCCTCCACTTT. It is translated as CASSLSESSYNSPLHF.

The J gene is TRBJ2-3, the V gene TRBV28; 7 nucleotides agree with TRBD2. The CDR3 sequence is 17 residues long. CDR1 MDHEN and CDR2 SYDVKM come from the germline V gene. J lost 6 bases, V lost 5 bases, and 17 bases had no gene match. CDR3 loop: CASSDSTSWSAIDTQYF. CDR3 DNA: TGTGCCAGCAGTGACTCGACTAGCTGGAGCGCGATCGATACGCAGTATTTT.

This clone has only a few counts. The chain employs TRBV4-2 and TRBJ2-1; 7 positions agree with TRBD2. The trim removed 2 bases at V and 7 bases at J, leaving 11 bases unmatched. Germline CDR1 and CDR2: LGHNA and YNFKEQ. The CDR3 runs 16 residues. CDR3 amino acids: CASSQPGGREVNEQFF. The DNA for the CDR3 is TGTGCCAGCAGCCAACCGGGAGGACGGGAGGTGAATGAGCAGTTCTTC.

The V call is TRBV20-1, the J call TRBJ1-2; possible D gene TRBD1, 5 bases. Trimming took 4 bases from V and 6 from J, leaving 9 bases between them. Per the germline V gene, CDR1 is DFQATT and CDR2 is SNEGSKA (reference sequence). The CDR3 sequence is 11 residues long. In DNA, the CDR3 is TGCAGTGCTAACCGGGGGGATGGCTACACCTTC. This sequence encodes CSANRGDGYTF.

The chain joins TRBV5-4 to TRBJ1-2; D gene ambiguous. The germline gives CDR1 SGHNT, CDR2 YYREEE (reference sequence). Trimming cost V 1 base and J 2 bases, with 9 bases left between them. This CDR3 contains 14 residues. The CDR3 sequence is CASSLITSNYGYTF. The DNA of the CDR3 is TGTGCCAGCAGCTTGATCACTTCCAACTATGGCTACACCTTC.

The gene calls are TRBV9 and TRBJ1-2, with D unresolved. The CDR3 runs to 12 residues. Germline-derived CDR1 and CDR2 are SGDLS and YYNGEE. The V end was cut by 3 bases, the J end by 4 bases, with 7 bases between. The DNA of the CDR3 is TGTGCCAGCAGCGCAGCGAGCTATGGCTACACCTTC. This encodes CASSAASYGYTF.

V is TRBV10-1 and J is TRBJ2-7; D unresolved. Trimming stripped 3 bases from V and 6 bases from J, with 9 bases between. CDR1 and CDR2 (germline): WNHNN, SYGVQD (reference sequence). CDR3 length: 12 amino acids. CDR3 loop: CASSDSSTEQYF. CDR3 DNA: TGCGCCAGCAGTGATAGTTCTACCGAGCAGTACTTC.

V and J are TRBV2 and TRBJ1-1; 7 bases agree with TRBD1. J lost 5 bases, V lost 4 bases, and 10 bases had no gene match. From germline, CDR1 is SNHLY and CDR2 FYNNEI. The CDR3 length is 15 residues. The CDR3 loop reads CASSATGRSETEAFF. CDR3 bases: TGTGCCAGCAGTGCGACAGGGCGATCGGAAACTGAAGCTTTCTTT.

This chain's CDR3 is CASSSNRGNYEQYF. The CDR3 region has the DNA TGTGCCAGCAGTTCAAACAGGGGCAACTACGAGCAGTACTTC. V usage is TRBV6-5 and J usage is TRBJ2-7, with 7 nucleotides matching TRBD1. V lost 4 bases, J lost 3 bases, and 6 bases stayed unmatched. Per the germline V gene, CDR1 is MNHEY and CDR2 is SVGAGI. This CDR3 region has 14 residues.

The chain couples TRBV7-6 to TRBJ2-3; D is uncertain. V lost 0 bases to trimming and J lost 2 bases, with 6 bases between them. The CDR3 loop spans 14 amino acids. The germline V gene encodes CDR1 SGHVS and CDR2 FNYEAQ. Here the CDR3 DNA reads TGTGCCAGCAGCTTAGCTGGGCCCACAGATACGCAGTATTTT. Translation: CASSLAGPTDTQYF.

This chain links TRBV30 with TRBJ2-3, with 7 bases that match TRBD2. V lost 3 bases to trimming and J lost 5 bases; unmatched junction nucleotides: 8. Germline V gene sequence: CDR1 GTSNPN, CDR2 SVGIG (reference sequence). The CDR3 spans 14 residues. The CDR3 nucleotides are TGTGCCTGGAGACTCGCGGGAGCGGGAGATACGCAGTATTTT. Translation gives CAWRLAGAGDTQYF.

This chain links TRBV4-3 with TRBJ2-7; tentative D call: TRBD1 (5 bases). V lost 1 base and J 3 bases, leaving 10 bases between the germline ends. This CDR3 has 14 amino acids. Germline V lookup: CDR1 LGHNA, CDR2 YSLEER. The CDR3 coding sequence is TGCGCCAGCAGCCAAGCCAGGGCGCACTACGAGCAGTACTTC. As protein: CASSQARAHYEQYF.

The CDR3 bases are TGTGCCAGCAGCCAAGATTTGCTGGGCCCGAACACTGAAGCTTTCTTT. Protein sequence: CASSQDLLGPNTEAFF. The chain is built from TRBV14 and TRBJ1-1; no definite D call. CDR3 length equals 16 residues. Germline V gives CDR1 SGHDN, CDR2 FVKESK. Trimming shortened V by 0 bases and J by 1 base, and 12 bases separated the two germline ends.

This chain connects TRBV6-5 to TRBJ2-5, with TRBD2 matching 15 bases. This CDR3 has 16 amino acids. Trimming took 2 bases from V and 5 from J; bases not matched to a gene: 3. Germline loops: CDR1 MNHEY, CDR2 SVGAGI. In DNA, the CDR3 is TGTGCCAGCAGTTACGGACTAGCGGGAGGGGGGGAGACCCAGTACTTC. Its protein is CASSYGLAGGGETQYF.

The V and J genes are TRBV27 and TRBJ2-3, with a tentative D call TRBD2 (7 bases). The CDR3 extends over 16 amino acids. Germline CDR1 and CDR2: MNHEY and SMNVEV (reference sequence). V was pared by 7 bases and J by 3 bases, with 20 bases between. Written as DNA, the CDR3 is TGTGCCAGCAATGACGCGGGGAGGGGGGTAACAGATACGCAGTATTTT. Residues: CASNDAGRGVTDTQYF.

A single count supports this clone. The chain couples TRBV28 to TRBJ1-1; D perhaps matches TRBD1 (6 bases). The V gene lost 6 bases and the J gene lost 6 bases, with 17 bases spanning the gap. The CDR3 has 14 amino acids. Germline CDR1 reads MDHEN; CDR2 reads SYDVKM. CDR3 sequence: CASRGAGRGAEAFF. Written as DNA, the CDR3 is TGTGCCAGCAGGGGGGCCGGTCGGGGGGCTGAAGCTTTCTTT.

CDR3 nucleotides: TGTGCCAGCAGCGTAGAATCGACAGATACGCAGTATTTT. This translates into CASSVESTDTQYF. The genes are TRBV9 and TRBJ2-3; D is ambiguous. Germline-derived CDR1 and CDR2 are SGDLS and YYNGEE. The V and J ends lost 0 bases and 3 bases respectively, with 5 bases between them. This CDR3 comprises 13 residues.

Details on this clone: The junction departs from germline at one end; a sequencing error may be responsible. The V and J genes are TRBV2 and TRBJ2-1; 8 bases agree with TRBD2. The CDR3 extends over 15 amino acids. Germline V gives CDR1 SNHLY, CDR2 FYNNEI. The CDR3 sequence: CASSDLGGAYSEQFF. CDR3 nucleotides: TGTGCCAGCAGTGATCTCGGGGGGGCCTACAGTGAGCAGTTCTTC.

This rearrangement joins TRBV7-6 to TRBJ2-1, with 7 bases lining up with TRBD1. Germline V CDR1 and CDR2: SGHVS, FNYEAQ. CDR3 size: 15 residues. The V and J ends lost 0 bases and 12 bases, in that order; junction bases with no gene match: 11. This chain's CDR3 is CASSLATEQGKGQFF. The CDR3 nucleotides are TGTGCCAGCAGCTTAGCCACCGAACAGGGGAAGGGGCAGTTCTTC.

There are a few counts of this clone. The rearrangement joins TRBV30 to TRBJ2-1; 7 bases are a match to TRBD1. J was trimmed by 0 bases and V by 5 bases; bases with no gene match: 4. The CDR3 is 14 amino acids. Germline V gene sequence: CDR1 GTSNPN, CDR2 SVGIG (reference sequence). Written as DNA, the CDR3 is TGTGCCTGGGGAAGGGGGCTCTCCTACAATGAGCAGTTCTTC. Its translation is CAWGRGLSYNEQFF.